These 11 T cell receptor beta chains originate from one sample sequenced in a study of blood T cell repertoires in COVID-19. Repertoires were generated with immunoSEQ multiplex PCR, while TCRdb's copy carries only in-frame clones and drops some. The sample includes over 200,000 clones, roughly 85% of them seen just once. Source material: peripheral blood. The origin of the receptors is a woman in her forties with active or convalescent COVID-19.

V and J are TRBV19 and TRBJ2-7, with a tentative D call TRBD1 (5 bases). From germline, CDR1 is LNHDA and CDR2 SQIVND (reference sequence). V gave up 5 bases and J gave up 0 bases, with 11 bases separating them. This CDR3 has 14 residues. The DNA for the CDR3 is TGTGCCAGTAGTCGACAGCAGAGCTCCTACGAGCAGTACTTC. Encoded protein: CASSRQQSSYEQYF.

V usage is TRBV27 and J usage is TRBJ1-4, with D uncertain. This CDR3 region has 14 residues. Per germline, CDR1 MNHEY and CDR2 SMNVEV (reference sequence). Trimming took off 1 base at V and 2 bases at J, with 5 bases between the two ends. CDR3 bases: TGTGCCAGCAGTTTATATTCTACTAATGAAAAACTGTTTTTT. Its protein product is CASSLYSTNEKLFF.

The rearrangement links TRBV27 to TRBJ2-2; D may be TRBD1 (6 bases). Trimming removed 8 bases at V and 7 bases at J, with 23 bases between. Germline V gene lookup returns CDR1 MNHEY and CDR2 SMNVEV (reference sequence). The CDR3 contains 16 residues. CDR3 sequence (DNA): TGTGCCAGCCATATACTAGGGACAACGCGGGTCGGGGAGCTGTTTTTT. Amino acids: CASHILGTTRVGELFF.

This clone was counted a few times. The V call is TRBV5-6, the J call TRBJ2-5; TRBD1 matches at 8 bases. Unmatched junction bases numbered 14, after V lost 5 bases and J lost 5 bases. Looked up from germline, CDR1 is SGHDT and CDR2 is YYEEEE. CDR3 length: 16 residues. The CDR3 DNA reads as TGTGCCAGCAGTAGGACGGTACGGGACAGGCCGGAGACCCAGTACTTC. This sequence encodes CASSRTVRDRPETQYF.

The chain couples TRBV9 to TRBJ1-4, with 9 nucleotides matching TRBD1. CDR3 length: 16 amino acids. Trimming removed 4 bases from V and 4 bases from J; junction bases left unmatched: 8. Germline V gene sequence: CDR1 SGDLS, CDR2 YYNGEE. The CDR3: CASSTSAGQGNEKLFF. CDR3 nucleotides: TGTGCCAGCAGCACCAGTGCGGGACAGGGTAATGAAAAACTGTTTTTT.

This clone appeared a few times. V is TRBV9 and J is TRBJ2-3, with D perhaps matching TRBD1 (6 bases). The CDR3 spans 15 residues. V dropped 3 bases and J dropped 0 bases, with 11 bases sitting between them. Germline CDR1 is SGDLS and CDR2 is YYNGEE. The CDR3 loop is CASSGRGISTDTQYF. In nucleotides, the CDR3 is TGTGCCAGCAGCGGCAGGGGTATCAGCACAGATACGCAGTATTTT. The complete variable domain, with remaining parts taken from reference TRBV9 and TRBJ2-3, reads DSGVTQTPKHLITATGQRVTLRCSPRSGDLSVYWYQQSLDQGLQFLIQYYNGEERAKGNILERFSAQQFPDLHSELNLSSLELGDSALYFCASSGRGISTDTQYFGPGTRLTVL.

The rearrangement uses TRBV20-1 and TRBJ2-1; 9 bases are shared with TRBD2. The CDR3 has 15 residues. J was trimmed by 4 bases and V by 4 bases; bases with no gene match: 8. Germline-derived CDR1 and CDR2 are DFQATT and SNEGSKA (reference sequence). The CDR3 DNA follows: TGCAGTGCTATTGATGCGGGGGGGCGATACAATGAGCAGTTCTTC. This encodes CSAIDAGGRYNEQFF.

This clone was counted between two and nine times. CDR3 protein: CSASVAGLAGAGELFF. The CDR3 nucleotides are TGCAGTGCTAGTGTGGCAGGCCTAGCGGGAGCCGGGGAGCTGTTTTTT. The chain recombines TRBV20-1 with TRBJ2-2, with TRBD2 matching 10 bases. V dropped 3 bases and J dropped 6; count of bases not matched to a gene: 10. The CDR3 spans 16 residues. The germline V gene has CDR1 DFQATT and CDR2 SNEGSKA (reference sequence).

The chain joins TRBV27 to TRBJ2-1; 12 nucleotides line up with TRBD1. The ends lost 6 bases at V and 6 bases at J; junction bases unmatched: 9. The CDR3 has 16 amino acids. CDR1 and CDR2 (germline): MNHEY, SMNVEV (reference sequence). CDR3 bases: TGTGCCAGCAGGCGCACCGGGACAGGGGGCTTCAATGAGCAGTTCTTC. This codes for CASRRTGTGGFNEQFF.

This chain uses TRBV7-3 with TRBJ2-2, with TRBD1 matching 7 bases. CDR3 length: 15 residues. V dropped 7 bases and J dropped 4; count of bases not matched to a gene: 9. In germline, CDR1 is SGHTA, CDR2 FQGTGA. CDR3 DNA sequence: TGTGCCAGCACTCAAGAGGGGGCATCCACCGGGGAGCTGTTTTTT. Amino acids: CASTQEGASTGELFF.

The chain carries TRBV11-3 and TRBJ1-6; 9 bases align to TRBD1. This CDR3 comprises 15 residues. V trimming: 4 bases; J trimming: 9 bases; junction bases outside the gene matches: 7. Germline V lookup: CDR1 SGHNT, CDR2 YENEEA. CDR3 in DNA: TGTGCCAGCAGCTCAGCCGGGACAGGGTTTTCACCCCTCCACTTT. Its translation is CASSSAGTGFSPLHF.